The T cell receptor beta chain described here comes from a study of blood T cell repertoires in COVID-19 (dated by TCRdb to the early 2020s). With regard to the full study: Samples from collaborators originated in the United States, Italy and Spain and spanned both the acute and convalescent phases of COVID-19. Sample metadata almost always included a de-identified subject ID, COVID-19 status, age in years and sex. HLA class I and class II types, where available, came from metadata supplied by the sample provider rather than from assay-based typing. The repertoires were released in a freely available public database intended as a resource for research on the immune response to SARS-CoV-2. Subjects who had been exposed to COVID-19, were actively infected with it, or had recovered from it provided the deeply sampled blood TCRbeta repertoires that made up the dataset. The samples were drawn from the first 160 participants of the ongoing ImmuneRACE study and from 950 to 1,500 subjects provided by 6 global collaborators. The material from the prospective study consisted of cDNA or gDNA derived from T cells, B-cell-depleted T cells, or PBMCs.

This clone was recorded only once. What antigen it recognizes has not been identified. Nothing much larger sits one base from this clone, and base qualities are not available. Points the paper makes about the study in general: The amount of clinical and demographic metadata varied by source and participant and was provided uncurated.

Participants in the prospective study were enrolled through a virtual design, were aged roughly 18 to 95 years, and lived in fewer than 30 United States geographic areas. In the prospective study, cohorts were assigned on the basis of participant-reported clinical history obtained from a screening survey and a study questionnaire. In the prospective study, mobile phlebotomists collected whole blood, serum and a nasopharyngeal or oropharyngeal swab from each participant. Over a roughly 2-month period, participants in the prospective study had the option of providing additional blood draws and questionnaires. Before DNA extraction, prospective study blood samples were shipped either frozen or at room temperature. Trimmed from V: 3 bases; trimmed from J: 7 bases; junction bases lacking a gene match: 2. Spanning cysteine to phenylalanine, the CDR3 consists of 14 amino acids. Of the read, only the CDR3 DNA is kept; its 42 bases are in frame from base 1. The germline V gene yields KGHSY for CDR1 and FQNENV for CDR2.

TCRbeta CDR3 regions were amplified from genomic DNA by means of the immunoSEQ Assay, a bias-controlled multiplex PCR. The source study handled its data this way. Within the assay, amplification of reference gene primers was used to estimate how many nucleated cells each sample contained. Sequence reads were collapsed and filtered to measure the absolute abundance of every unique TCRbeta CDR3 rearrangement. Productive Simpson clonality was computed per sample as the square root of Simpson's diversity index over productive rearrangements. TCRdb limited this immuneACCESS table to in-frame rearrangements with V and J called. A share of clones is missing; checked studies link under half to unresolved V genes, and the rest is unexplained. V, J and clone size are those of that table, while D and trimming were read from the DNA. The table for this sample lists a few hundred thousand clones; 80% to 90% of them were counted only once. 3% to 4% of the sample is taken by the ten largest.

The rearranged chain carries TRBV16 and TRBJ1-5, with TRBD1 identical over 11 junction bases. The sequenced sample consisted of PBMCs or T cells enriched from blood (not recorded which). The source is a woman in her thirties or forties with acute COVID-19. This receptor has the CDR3 CASSQDRGQQPQHF. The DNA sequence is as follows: TGTGCCAGCAGCCAGGACAGGGGGCAGCAGCCCCAGCATTTT.